The clone carrying this T cell receptor beta chain was counted a single time. Clones were read by immunoSEQ multiplex PCR, and TCRdb kept only the in-frame ones, dropping some. Here the sample spans some 140,000 clones, less than 95% being singletons. These data are taken from a study of T cell responses to AZD1222 COVID-19 vaccine. Trimming removed 5 bases at V and 1 base at J, with 12 bases between. Germline CDR1 reads SQVTM; CDR2 reads ANQGSEA. The CDR3 is 13 amino acids. The sample was peripheral blood, taken on day 0 of AZD1222 vaccination. The chain uses TRBV29-1 and TRBJ2-7; no definite D call. The receptor was derived from an adult in good health. The CDR3, as DNA: TGCAGCGTTTCCCTCCGGACGTCCTACGAGCAGTACTTC. Protein product: CSVSLRTSYEQYF.